This T cell receptor (beta chain) was retrieved from a study of blood T cell repertoires in COVID-19. TCRdb's table, derived via immunoSEQ multiplex PCR, lists solely in-frame clones and lacks some. The sample records about 240,000 clones, around 86% being singletons. CDR3 length: 12 amino acids. The germline V and J ends were trimmed by 8 bases and 6 bases, with 10 bases remaining between them. Germline CDR1 SNHLY, CDR2 FYNNEI. This clone came up a few times. This receptor was identified in a man aged 25-40 years who had recovered from COVID-19. V is TRBV2 and J is TRBJ2-2; a weak D match, TRBD2 (6 bases). The material sequenced was peripheral blood. CDR3 in amino acids: CASQGTPGELFF. The DNA of the CDR3 is TGTGCCAGCCAAGGGACTCCCGGGGAGCTGTTTTTT.